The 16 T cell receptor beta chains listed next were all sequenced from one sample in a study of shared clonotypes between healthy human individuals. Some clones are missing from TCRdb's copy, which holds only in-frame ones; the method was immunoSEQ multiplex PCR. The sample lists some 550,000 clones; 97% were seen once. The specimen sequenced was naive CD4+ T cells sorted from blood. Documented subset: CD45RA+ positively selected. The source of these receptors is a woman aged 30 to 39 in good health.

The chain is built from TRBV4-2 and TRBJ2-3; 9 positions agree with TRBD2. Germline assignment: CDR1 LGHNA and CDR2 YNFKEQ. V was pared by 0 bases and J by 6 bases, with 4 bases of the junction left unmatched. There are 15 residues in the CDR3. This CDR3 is CASSQDSGSRDTQYF. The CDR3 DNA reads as TGTGCCAGCAGCCAAGATAGCGGGAGTAGGGATACGCAGTATTTT.

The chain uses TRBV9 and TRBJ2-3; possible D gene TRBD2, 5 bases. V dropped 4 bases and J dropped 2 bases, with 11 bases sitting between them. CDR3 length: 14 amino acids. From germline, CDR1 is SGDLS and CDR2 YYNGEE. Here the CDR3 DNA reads TGTGCCAGCAGCCCCCGGACTTACACAGATACGCAGTATTTT. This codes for CASSPRTYTDTQYF.

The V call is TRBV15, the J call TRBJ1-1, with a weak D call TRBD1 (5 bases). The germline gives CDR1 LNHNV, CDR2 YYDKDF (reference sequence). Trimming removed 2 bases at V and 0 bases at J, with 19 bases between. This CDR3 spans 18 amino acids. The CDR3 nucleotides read TGTGCCACCAGCAGAACAGACGGGGCCGGCATGATGAACACTGAAGCTTTCTTT. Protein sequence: CATSRTDGAGMMNTEAFF.

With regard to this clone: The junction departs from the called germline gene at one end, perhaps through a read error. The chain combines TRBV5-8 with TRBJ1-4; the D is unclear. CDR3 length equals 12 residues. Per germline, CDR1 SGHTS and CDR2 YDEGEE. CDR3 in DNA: TGTGCCAGCAGCCTGGGTCGCGGGTTCGAGCTTTTT. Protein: CASSLGRGFELF.

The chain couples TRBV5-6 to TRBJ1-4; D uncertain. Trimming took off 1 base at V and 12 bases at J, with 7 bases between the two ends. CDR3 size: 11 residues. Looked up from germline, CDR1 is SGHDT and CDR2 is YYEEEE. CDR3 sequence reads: CASSLNRELFF. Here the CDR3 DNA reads TGTGCCAGCAGCTTGAATCGGGAACTGTTTTTT. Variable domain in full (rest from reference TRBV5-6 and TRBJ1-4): DAGVTQSPTHLIKTRGQQVTLRCSPKSGHDTVSWYQQALGQGPQFIFQYYEEEERQRGNFPDRFSGHQFPNYSSELNVNALLLGDSALYLCASSLNRELFFGSGTQLSVL.

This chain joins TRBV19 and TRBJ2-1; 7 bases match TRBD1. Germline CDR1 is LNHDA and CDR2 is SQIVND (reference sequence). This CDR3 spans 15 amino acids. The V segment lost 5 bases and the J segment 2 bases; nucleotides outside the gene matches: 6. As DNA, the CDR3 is TGTGCCAGTAGTTCGACAGGGCGGCCCTACAATGAGCAGTTCTTC. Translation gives CASSSTGRPYNEQFF.

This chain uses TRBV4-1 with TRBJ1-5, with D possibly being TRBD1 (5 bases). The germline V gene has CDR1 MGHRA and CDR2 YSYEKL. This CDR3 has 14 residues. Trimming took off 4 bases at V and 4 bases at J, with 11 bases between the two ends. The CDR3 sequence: CASSPPTGNQPQHF. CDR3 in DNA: TGCGCCAGCAGCCCTCCTACAGGAAATCAGCCCCAGCATTTT.

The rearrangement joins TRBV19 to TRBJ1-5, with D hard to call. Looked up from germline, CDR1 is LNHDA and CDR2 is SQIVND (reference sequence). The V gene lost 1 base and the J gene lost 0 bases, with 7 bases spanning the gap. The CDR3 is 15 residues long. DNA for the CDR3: TGTGCCAGTAGTATAGGAGTGACTAGCAATCAGCCCCAGCATTTT. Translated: CASSIGVTSNQPQHF. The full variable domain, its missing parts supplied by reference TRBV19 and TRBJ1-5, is DGGITQSPKYLFRKEGQNVTLSCEQNLNHDAMYWYRQDPGQGLRLIYYSQIVNDFQKGDIAEGYSVSREKKESFPLTVTSAQKNPTAFYLCASSIGVTSNQPQHFGDGTRLSIL.

The CDR3 loop reads CASSPRGQSYSNQPQHF. CDR3 coding DNA: TGTGCCAGCTCACCACGAGGACAGTCCTATAGCAATCAGCCCCAGCATTTT. The V gene is TRBV18, the J gene TRBJ1-5, with D maybe TRBD1 (6 bases). The length of the CDR3 is 17 residues. V was pared by 1 base and J by 0 bases, with 13 bases between. Germline values: CDR1 KGHSH, CDR2 LQKENI.

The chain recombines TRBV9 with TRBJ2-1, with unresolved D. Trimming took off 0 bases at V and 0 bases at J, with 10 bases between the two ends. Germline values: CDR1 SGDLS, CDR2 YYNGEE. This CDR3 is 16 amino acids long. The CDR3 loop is CASSVAWDSSYNEQFF. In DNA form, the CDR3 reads TGTGCCAGCAGCGTAGCTTGGGATAGCTCCTACAATGAGCAGTTCTTC.

CDR3 coding DNA: TGTGCCAGCTCATCGCGGACACGAACTTATGGCTACACCTTC. Its protein product is CASSSRTRTYGYTF. The V call is TRBV18, the J call TRBJ1-2; a possible D gene is TRBD1 (5 bases). The CDR3 extends over 14 amino acids. The germline V and J ends were trimmed by 5 bases and 5 bases, with 15 bases remaining between them. Looked up from germline, CDR1 is KGHSH and CDR2 is LQKENI.

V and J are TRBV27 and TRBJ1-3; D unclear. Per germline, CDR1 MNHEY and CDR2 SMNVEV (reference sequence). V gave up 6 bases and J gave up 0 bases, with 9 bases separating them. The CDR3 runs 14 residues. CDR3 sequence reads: CASSARGSGNTIYF. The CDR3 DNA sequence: TGTGCCAGCAGCGCCCGGGGCTCTGGAAACACCATATATTTT.

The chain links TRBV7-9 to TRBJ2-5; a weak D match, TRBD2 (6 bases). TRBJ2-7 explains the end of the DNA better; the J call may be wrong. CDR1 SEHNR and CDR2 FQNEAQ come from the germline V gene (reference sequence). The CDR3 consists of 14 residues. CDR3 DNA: TGTGCCAGCAGTCCCACGGGACTGAACTACGAGCAGTACTTC. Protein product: CASSPTGLNYEQYF.

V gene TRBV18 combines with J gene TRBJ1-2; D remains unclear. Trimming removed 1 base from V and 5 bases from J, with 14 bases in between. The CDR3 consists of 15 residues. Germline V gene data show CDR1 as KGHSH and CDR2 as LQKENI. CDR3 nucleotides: TGTGCCAGCTCACCACAAGAGAGGGTTGAATATGGCTACACCTTC. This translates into CASSPQERVEYGYTF.

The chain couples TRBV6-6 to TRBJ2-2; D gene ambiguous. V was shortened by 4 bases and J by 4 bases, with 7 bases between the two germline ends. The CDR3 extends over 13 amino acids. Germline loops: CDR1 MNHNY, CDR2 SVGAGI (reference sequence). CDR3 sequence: CASSWGFTGELFF. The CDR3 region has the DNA TGTGCCAGCAGTTGGGGTTTCACCGGGGAGCTGTTTTTT.

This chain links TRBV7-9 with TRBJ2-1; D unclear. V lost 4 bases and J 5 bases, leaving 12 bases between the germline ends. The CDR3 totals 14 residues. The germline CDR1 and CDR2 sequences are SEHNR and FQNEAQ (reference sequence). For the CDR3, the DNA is TGTGCCAGCAGCTACCCCAAGACTGACAATGAGCAGTTCTTC. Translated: CASSYPKTDNEQFF.